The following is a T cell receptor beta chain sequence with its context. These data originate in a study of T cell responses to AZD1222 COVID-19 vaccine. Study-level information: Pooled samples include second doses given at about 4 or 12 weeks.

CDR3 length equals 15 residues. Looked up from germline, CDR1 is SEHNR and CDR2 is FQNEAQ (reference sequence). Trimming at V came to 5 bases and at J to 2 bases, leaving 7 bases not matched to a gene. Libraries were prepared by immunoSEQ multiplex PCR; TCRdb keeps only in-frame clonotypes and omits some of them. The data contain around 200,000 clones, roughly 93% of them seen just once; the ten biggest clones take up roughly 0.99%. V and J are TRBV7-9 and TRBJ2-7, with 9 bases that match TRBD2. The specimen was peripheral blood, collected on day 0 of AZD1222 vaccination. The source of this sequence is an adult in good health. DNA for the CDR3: TGTGCCAGCAGCCAGATAGCGGGGGTTACCTACGAGCAGTACTTC. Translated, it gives CASSQIAGVTYEQYF. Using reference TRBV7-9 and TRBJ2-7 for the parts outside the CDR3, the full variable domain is DTGVSQNPRHKITKRGQNVTFRCDPISEHNRLYWYRQTLGQGPEFLTYFQNEAQLEKSRLLSDRFSAERPKGSFSTLEIQRTEQGDSAMYLCASSQIAGVTYEQYFGPGTRLTVT.